A single sample is the source of the 27 T cell receptor beta chains below, sequenced in a study of shared T cell receptors in the human thymus. TCRdb keeps only in-frame clones here, not all; method: immunoSEQ multiplex PCR. The repertoire holds about 380,000 clones, 95% seen once, with roughly 0.021% in the top ten. Input material: thymocytes. These receptors all come from a human donor.

The chain employs TRBV4-2 and TRBJ2-7; 14 bases fit TRBD2. The J segment lost 3 bases and the V segment lost 4 bases, leaving 17 bases of the junction unmatched. This CDR3 has 20 amino acids. Per germline, CDR1 LGHNA and CDR2 YNFKEQ. CDR3 loop: CASSRGLAGAAHADLYEQYF. CDR3 DNA: TGTGCCAGCAGCCGGGGACTAGCGGGAGCCGCCCACGCGGACCTCTACGAGCAGTACTTC.

The chain uses TRBV15 and TRBJ2-5; 7 bases are shared with TRBD1. The CDR3 loop spans 15 amino acids. V was pared by 1 base and J by 3 bases, with 5 bases of the junction left unmatched. Germline V gives CDR1 LNHNV, CDR2 YYDKDF (reference sequence). CDR3 coding DNA: TGTGCCACCAGCAGAGTCCGACAGGGAGAAGAGACCCAGTACTTC. This gives the protein CATSRVRQGEETQYF.

The J gene is TRBJ2-7, the V gene TRBV6-5; D possibly corresponds to TRBD2 (6 bases). In germline, CDR1 is MNHEY, CDR2 SVGAGI. The CDR3 length is 12 residues. V was cut by 7 bases and J by 7 bases, with 14 bases left in between. The CDR3 sequence: CASNRPGGEQYF. CDR3 DNA sequence: TGTGCCAGCAATCGACCCGGGGGAGAGCAGTACTTC.

V is TRBV11-2 and J is TRBJ2-7; TRBD1 might be the D (5 bases). CDR1 is SGHAT and CDR2 is FQNNGV in the germline V gene. The CDR3 extends over 15 amino acids. V gave up 1 base and J gave up 0 bases, with 10 bases separating them. The CDR3 region has the DNA TGTGCCAGCAGCTTAGCACAGGCTAGCTCCTACGAGCAGTACTTC. This encodes CASSLAQASSYEQYF.

The rearrangement uses TRBV6-1 and TRBJ2-5, with TRBD2 as a possible D gene (6 bases). V was shortened by 4 bases and J by 5 bases, with 20 bases between the two germline ends. Germline loops: CDR1 MNHNS, CDR2 SASEGT. The length of the CDR3 is 16 residues. The CDR3 DNA reads TGTGCCAGCAGTGGACAAACGCGGGACGCATGGGAGACCCAGTACTTC. Translation gives CASSGQTRDAWETQYF.

The V and J genes are TRBV5-6 and TRBJ2-6; D ambiguous. V lost 0 bases to trimming and J lost 4 bases, with 8 bases between them. Germline CDR1 reads SGHDT; CDR2 reads YYEEEE. This CDR3 region has 15 residues. The CDR3 region is CASSLAVPGANVLTF. CDR3 bases: TGTGCCAGCAGCTTGGCGGTTCCCGGGGCCAACGTCCTGACTTTC.

The chain carries TRBV4-1 and TRBJ1-2; 9 bases match TRBD1. The CDR3 covers 15 residues. The trim removed 1 base at V and 6 bases at J, leaving 6 bases unmatched. The germline gives CDR1 MGHRA, CDR2 YSYEKL. DNA for the CDR3: TGCGCCAGCAGCCAAGTGGGTTGGACAGGGGATGGCTACACCTTC. It codes for CASSQVGWTGDGYTF.

V gene TRBV6-1 combines with J gene TRBJ1-1; TRBD1 is a possible D gene (6 bases). Germline CDR1 MNHNS, CDR2 SASEGT. Trimming removed 4 bases at V and 1 base at J, with 13 bases between. CDR3 length equals 15 residues. CDR3 residues: CASSGGPTKNTEAFF. Written as DNA, the CDR3 is TGTGCCAGCAGTGGGGGGCCAACCAAGAACACTGAAGCTTTCTTT.

CDR3 sequence reads: CASSLVGVIQETQYF. The CDR3 bases are TGTGCCAGCAGCTTAGTAGGGGTGATCCAAGAGACCCAGTACTTC. J is TRBJ2-5 and V is TRBV7-2, with a weak D call TRBD1 (5 bases). There are 15 residues in the CDR3. V was clipped by 1 base and J by 1 base, with 10 bases between them. Germline loops: CDR1 SGHTA, CDR2 FQGNSA.

The chain has TRBV27 and TRBJ2-1; D is unresolved. There are 14 residues in the CDR3. Per the germline V gene, CDR1 is MNHEY and CDR2 is SMNVEV (reference sequence). The V end lost 5 bases, the J end lost 0 bases, and 8 bases lay between the germline ends. Here the CDR3 DNA reads TGTGCCAGCAGTCCCCTGGGCTCCTACAATGAGCAGTTCTTC. This gives the protein CASSPLGSYNEQFF.

V and J are TRBV4-3 and TRBJ1-5; possible D gene TRBD1, 5 bases. CDR3 length: 16 residues. Trimming removed 1 base at V and 1 base at J, with 11 bases between. Germline V gives CDR1 LGHNA, CDR2 YSLEER. The chain's CDR3 is CASSQGMGQSNQPQHF. The DNA of the CDR3 is TGCGCCAGCAGCCAAGGTATGGGGCAAAGCAATCAGCCCCAGCATTTT.

This chain uses TRBV18 with TRBJ2-7; weak D call: TRBD2 (5 bases). The CDR3 is 16 residues long. The ends were cut back, 3 bases at V and 0 bases at J, with 15 bases in the middle. Looked up from germline, CDR1 is KGHSH and CDR2 is LQKENI. In DNA, the CDR3 is TGTGCCAGCTCACCCATAAAGAACCTAGCCTCCTACGAGCAGTACTTC. Protein product: CASSPIKNLASYEQYF.

The rearrangement joins TRBV29-1 to TRBJ1-4; D possibly corresponds to TRBD1 (6 bases). Deletions cut 3 bases from V and 7 bases from J, with 12 bases between. CDR1 is SQVTM and CDR2 is ANQGSEA in the germline V gene. This CDR3 is built from 13 residues. DNA for the CDR3: TGCAGCGTTGATGCGGGGGCTGGTGAAAAACTGTTTTTT. It translates to CSVDAGAGEKLFF.

The chain's CDR3 is CASSPGPGLAGTTSYNEQFF. As DNA, the CDR3 is TGTGCCAGCTCACCGGGCCCGGGACTAGCGGGGACCACCTCCTACAATGAGCAGTTCTTC. The chain joins TRBV18 to TRBJ2-1; 13 nucleotides align to TRBD2. The CDR3 spans 20 residues. V dropped 3 bases and J dropped 0; count of bases not matched to a gene: 11. Germline CDR1 KGHSH, CDR2 LQKENI.

This clone was observed a handful of times. The rearrangement uses TRBV6-5 and TRBJ1-2, with a possible D match to TRBD1 (6 bases). V shed 5 bases and J shed 5 bases, with 6 bases lying between them. Germline V gene data show CDR1 as MNHEY and CDR2 as SVGAGI. CDR3 length equals 11 residues. For the CDR3, the DNA is TGTGCCAGCAGTACAGGGTATGGCTACACCTTC. It is translated as CASSTGYGYTF.

V usage is TRBV29-1 and J usage is TRBJ1-2, with unresolved D. The CDR3 length is 12 residues. Per the germline V gene, CDR1 is SQVTM and CDR2 is ANQGSEA. V lost 3 bases and J lost 9, with 14 bases in between. DNA for the CDR3: TGCAGCGTTGATCCGTATCCCGGGAGCTACACCTTC. Its protein is CSVDPYPGSYTF. Using reference TRBV29-1 and TRBJ1-2 for the parts outside the CDR3, the full variable domain is SAVISQKPSRDICQRGTSLTIQCQVDSQVTMMFWYRQQPGQSLTLIATANQGSEATYESGFVIDKFPISRPNLTFSTLTVSNMSPEDSSIYLCSVDPYPGSYTFGSGTRLTVV.

The chain links TRBV6-5 to TRBJ2-1; D call uncertain. The CDR3 sequence is 16 residues long. V was cut by 4 bases and J by 5 bases, with 18 bases left in between. CDR1 and CDR2 from the germline V gene are MNHEY and SVGAGI. CDR3 amino acids: CASSSISSLSHNEQFF. As DNA, the CDR3 is TGTGCCAGCAGTTCCATCTCGTCGCTATCCCACAATGAGCAGTTCTTC.

The chain has TRBV5-8 and TRBJ2-1; D gene uncertain. CDR3 length: 12 residues. Trimming cost V 3 bases and J 7 bases, with 8 bases left between them. Per the germline V gene, CDR1 is SGHTS and CDR2 is YDEGEE. The chain's CDR3 is CASSSAGNEQFF. CDR3 DNA sequence: TGTGCCAGCAGCTCGGCTGGGAATGAGCAGTTCTTC.

This chain joins TRBV7-8 and TRBJ2-3; D call uncertain. This CDR3 has 14 residues. Germline assignment: CDR1 SGHVS and CDR2 FQNEAQ. V was cut by 3 bases and J by 0 bases, with 7 bases left in between. The CDR3 nucleotides read TGTGCCAGCAGCTTTCTCCATAGCACAGATACGCAGTATTTT. Translating gives CASSFLHSTDTQYF.

The chain uses TRBV11-2 and TRBJ1-2; D is undetermined. The V gene's germline CDR1 is SGHAT and CDR2 FQNNGV. The CDR3 consists of 15 residues. Trimming removed 0 bases at V and 0 bases at J, with 8 bases between. The CDR3 loop is CASSLDGPANYGYTF. The CDR3 DNA is TGTGCCAGCAGCTTAGATGGGCCTGCTAACTATGGCTACACCTTC.

This sequence joins TRBV27 and TRBJ2-7; TRBD2 matches 11 bases. V lost 5 bases, J lost 3 bases, and 6 bases stayed unmatched. The CDR3 length is 15 residues. Germline V lookup: CDR1 MNHEY, CDR2 SMNVEV (reference sequence). The CDR3, as DNA: TGTGCCAGCAGTGCGATGACTAGCGGGGTCTACGAGCAGTACTTC. Its translation: CASSAMTSGVYEQYF.

The chain combines TRBV28 with TRBJ2-7, with 8 nucleotides matching TRBD2. The CDR3 has 16 amino acids. The V gene end was trimmed by 4 bases and the J gene end by 0 bases; junction bases not matched to a gene: 8. Germline V gene lookup returns CDR1 MDHEN and CDR2 SYDVKM. The CDR3 spells CASSYRREVYSYEQYF. CDR3 bases: TGTGCCAGCAGTTACCGGCGGGAGGTCTACTCCTACGAGCAGTACTTC.

The gene calls are TRBV5-1 and TRBJ2-5; 8 nucleotides line up with TRBD2. Germline assignment: CDR1 SGHRS and CDR2 YFSETQ. Losses at the gene ends were 3 bases for V and 4 bases for J; bases not matched to a gene: 14. This CDR3 contains 17 residues. The CDR3: CASSSPESGRGRETQYF. As DNA, the CDR3 is TGCGCCAGCAGCTCGCCCGAGAGCGGGAGAGGCCGAGAGACCCAGTACTTC.

The rearrangement uses TRBV5-4 and TRBJ1-1; TRBD1 is a possible D gene (6 bases). Per the germline V gene, CDR1 is SGHNT and CDR2 is YYREEE (reference sequence). The CDR3 contains 17 residues. V shed 1 base and J shed 4 bases, with 20 bases lying between them. The CDR3 region is CASSLYRDRWAGTEAFF. CDR3 in DNA: TGTGCCAGCAGCTTGTACAGGGATCGATGGGCGGGCACTGAAGCTTTCTTT.

V gene TRBV28 combines with J gene TRBJ2-7; 9 nucleotides line up with TRBD1. This CDR3 contains 17 residues. The junction had 11 bases not matched to a gene; V was cut back by 3 bases and J by 2 bases. Germline CDR1 and CDR2: MDHEN and SYDVKM. CDR3 DNA: TGTGCCAGCAGTTTCGGCATTGGGACAGGGATACCCTACGAGCAGTACTTC. Its protein is CASSFGIGTGIPYEQYF. The full variable domain, its missing parts supplied by reference TRBV28 and TRBJ2-7, is DVKVTQSSRYLVKRTGEKVFLECVQDMDHENMFWYRQDPGLGLRLIYFSYDVKMKEKGDIPEGYSVSREKKERFSLILESASTNQTSMYLCASSFGIGTGIPYEQYFGPGTRLTVT.

The chain joins TRBV4-3 to TRBJ2-3, with TRBD1 as a possible D gene (6 bases). Trimming took off 1 base at V and 5 bases at J, with 19 bases between the two ends. Germline assignment: CDR1 LGHNA and CDR2 YSLEER. The length of the CDR3 is 17 residues. CDR3 sequence: CASSQGRRGGLGDTQYF. The CDR3 DNA sequence: TGCGCCAGCAGCCAAGGGCGGCGTGGGGGCTTGGGAGATACGCAGTATTTT.

This sequence joins TRBV5-1 and TRBJ2-2; TRBD1 agrees at 8 bases. The CDR3 is made up of 15 amino acids. V gave up 0 bases and J gave up 7 bases; unmatched junction bases: 5. Germline loops: CDR1 SGHRS, CDR2 YFSETQ. The DNA of the CDR3 is TGCGCCAGCAGCTTGGCGCAGGGGGCCCACGGGGAGCTGTTTTTT. It encodes CASSLAQGAHGELFF. Full variable domain (missing parts from reference TRBV5-1 and TRBJ2-2): KAGVTQTPRYLIKTRGQQVTLSCSPISGHRSVSWYQQTPGQGLQFLFEYFSETQRNKGNFPGRFSGRQFSNSRSEMNVSTLELGDSALYLCASSLAQGAHGELFFGEGSRLTVL.